These 5 T cell receptor beta chains originate from one sample sequenced in a study of blood T cell repertoires in COVID-19. Only in-frame clones appear in the TCRdb table, and some are missing; sequencing was by immunoSEQ multiplex PCR. This table holds about 250,000 clones, approximately 88% found once. The sequencing sample was made of peripheral blood. The origin of the receptors is a woman in her 30s with acute or convalescent COVID-19.

The chain joins TRBV7-2 to TRBJ2-1; TRBD2 agrees at 13 bases. V dropped 3 bases and J dropped 9; count of bases not matched to a gene: 5. Per germline, CDR1 SGHTA and CDR2 FQGNSA. The CDR3 extends over 15 amino acids. The CDR3 sequence is CASSFGTSGIGEQFF. The CDR3 bases are TGTGCCAGCAGCTTCGGGACTAGCGGGATCGGTGAGCAGTTCTTC. The full variable domain, its missing parts supplied by reference TRBV7-2 and TRBJ2-1, is GAGVSQSPSNKVTEKGKDVELRCDPISGHTALYWYRQSLGQGLEFLIYFQGNSAPDKSGLPSDRFSAERTGGSVSTLTIQRTQQEDSAVYLCASSFGTSGIGEQFFGPGTRLTVL.

This sequence joins TRBV7-2 and TRBJ2-7, with 7 positions matching TRBD1. J lost 2 bases, V lost 3 bases, and 13 bases had no gene match. CDR3 length: 17 amino acids. Germline-derived CDR1 and CDR2 are SGHTA and FQGNSA. The CDR3 here is CASSLGEERGPAYEQYF. The CDR3 DNA reads as TGTGCCAGCAGCTTGGGTGAGGAGAGGGGGCCCGCCTACGAGCAGTACTTC.

The chain has TRBV7-2 and TRBJ2-7; tentative D call: TRBD2 (7 bases). Trimming took 6 bases from V and 5 from J, leaving 17 bases between them. The length of the CDR3 is 14 residues. Germline V gene lookup returns CDR1 SGHTA and CDR2 FQGNSA. The chain's CDR3 is CASSPGGRVHEQYF. In DNA, the CDR3 is TGTGCCAGCAGTCCGGGGGGCAGGGTCCACGAGCAGTACTTC.

This clone was seen more than once but under ten times. The genes are TRBV6-1 and TRBJ2-2; TRBD2 agrees at 9 bases. J gave up 6 bases and V 2 bases, and 4 bases lay outside the gene matches. The CDR3 totals 15 residues. Germline lookup yields CDR1 MNHNS and CDR2 SASEGT. The CDR3 DNA reads TGTGCCAGCAGTGAAAGCGCGGGAGGGCCCGGGGAGCTGTTTTTT. Its protein is CASSESAGGPGELFF.

The rearrangement links TRBV30 to TRBJ2-1; D may be TRBD1 (6 bases). Trimming shortened V by 3 bases and J by 7 bases, and 7 bases separated the two germline ends. CDR1 is GTSNPN and CDR2 is SVGIG in the germline V gene (reference sequence). The CDR3 is made up of 11 amino acids. The CDR3, as DNA: TGTGCCTGGAGCACAGGGAATGAGCAGTTCTTC. Protein product: CAWSTGNEQFF.